Listed below are T cell receptor beta chains from one sample, sequenced in a study of T cells expressing NK-cell markers. TCRdb reworked the 5' RACE reads into one entry per CDR3 protein, no DNA. The specimen's table records approximately 420,000 distinct CDR3 sequences. Sequenced material: blood T cells: a sorted CD56 or NKG2C T cell subset, CD4+ or CD8+ T cells, or bulk PBMC T cells (not recorded which). Every receptor here comes from a woman aged 45-60 years in good health. Each CDR3 is given with its conserved first and last residue. Each record gives: J gene, V gene, CDR3 protein.

TRBJ2-2 | TRBV14 | CASSQESRNGELFF
TRBJ2-2 | TRBV25-1 | CASRTSSRELFF
TRBJ2-3 | TRBV19 | CASSIGAGDRLDTQYF
TRBJ2-1 | TRBV7-9 | CASTTRGSYNEQFF
TRBJ1-2 | TRBV7-9 | CASSLVRGRNGYTF
TRBJ2-7 | TRBV5-6 | CASSSRSMGTRKYF
TRBJ2-1 | TRBV20-1 | CSARNPGVPYNEQFF
TRBJ2-1 | TRBV12-3/TRBV12-4 | CASSFSQVGQFF
TRBJ1-2 | TRBV20-1 | CSARDQGLGNYGYTF
TRBJ1-5 | TRBV6-1 | CASSGTGGEPHF
TRBJ1-1 | TRBV27 | CASSLGPDTEAFF
TRBJ2-1 | TRBV5-6 | CASSFSPSGSRNEQFF
TRBJ1-1 | TRBV5-1 | CASSQTDRGGTEAFF
TRBJ2-1 | TRBV3-1 | CASSLTENEQFF
TRBJ2-5 | TRBV10-3 | CATRRDTQETQYF
TRBJ2-1 | TRBV27 | CASSPLSRRNEQFF
TRBJ1-2 | TRBV2 | CASSAQGAAYGYTF
TRBJ2-5 | TRBV7-2 | CASSPAQGIWVTQYF
TRBJ1-1 | TRBV11-3 | CASSRAGIEAFF
TRBJ2-3 | TRBV9 | CASSVDGTKTDTQYF
TRBJ1-1 | TRBV5-1 | CASSLGPPTGGNTEAFF
TRBJ1-1 | TRBV5-6 | CASSWVMNTEAFF
TRBJ2-1 | TRBV5-4 | CASRIYQDTAQYEQFF
TRBJ2-2 | TRBV6-2/TRBV6-3 | CASSYNDDTGELFF
TRBJ1-5 | TRBV9 | CASSVGSGQPQHF